This is a list of T cell receptor beta chains from one sample in a study of cytomegalovirus exposure and HLA in healthy donors. The repertoire was sequenced with immunoSEQ multiplex PCR; TCRdb's copy has only in-frame clones and lacks some. The sample lists 89,000 or so clones; approximately 94% were seen once. Sequenced material: PBMCs. These receptors were obtained from a woman between 25 and 40 years old in good health and CMV-seropositive. Each CDR3 is given with its conserved first and last residue. D genes are given only for firm matches. Size is stated for part of the rows, as once, few or many counts, or as a class when the clone is expanded.

clone_size,v_call,d_call,j_call,cdr3_aa,cdr3_nt
.,TRBV7-7,.,TRBJ2-5,CASSPTRGGTQYF,TGTGCCAGCAGCCCGACTAGGGGGGGGACCCAGTACTTC
.,TRBV29-1,TRBD2,TRBJ2-7,CSALLNRGKWTSGTSYEQYF,TGCAGCGCCTTATTAAACAGGGGAAAATGGACTAGCGGGACCTCCTACGAGCAGTACTTC
.,TRBV9,TRBD1,TRBJ1-3,CASSVGLVKQTGVGNTIYF,TGTGCCAGCAGCGTTGGATTAGTGAAACAGACAGGGGTTGGAAACACCATATATTTT
.,TRBV6-1,.,TRBJ1-5,CASRQGRQPQHF,TGTGCCAGCAGACAGGGTAGGCAGCCCCAGCATTTT
.,TRBV4-3,.,TRBJ1-1,CASSQDGVNTEAFF,TGCGCCAGCAGCCAAGATGGAGTGAACACTGAAGCTTTCTTT
once,TRBV28,.,TRBJ1-5,CASSLYPRDSNQPQHF,TGTGCCAGCAGTTTATATCCCAGGGATAGCAATCAGCCCCAGCATTTT
.,TRBV29-1,.,TRBJ2-3,CSVEEGGRGTDTQYF,TGCAGCGTTGAAGAAGGAGGGCGGGGCACAGATACGCAGTATTTT
.,TRBV7-8,.,TRBJ2-1,CASSLGSGGIYNEQFF,TGTGCCAGCAGCTTAGGGAGTGGCGGGATCTACAATGAGCAGTTCTTC
.,TRBV30,TRBD1,TRBJ2-7,CAWRQGAFLSYEQYF,TGTGCCTGGAGGCAGGGGGCCTTCCTAAGCTACGAGCAGTACTTC
.,TRBV7-9,TRBD2,TRBJ2-3,CASSLEAGGDTQYF,TGTGCCAGCAGCTTAGAGGCGGGGGGAGATACGCAGTATTTT
few,TRBV16,.,TRBJ2-7,CASSQARGREQYF,TGTGCCAGCAGCCAAGCCAGGGGTCGCGAGCAGTACTTC
.,TRBV19,TRBD1,TRBJ2-3,CASSIGAGQGATDTQYF,TGTGCCAGTAGTATCGGGGCAGGGCAGGGGGCCACAGATACGCAGTATTTT
.,TRBV5-6,TRBD1,TRBJ1-3,CASATGGSGNTIYF,TGTGCCAGCGCAACAGGGGGCTCTGGAAACACCATATATTTT
.,TRBV19,TRBD1,TRBJ1-5,CASSLPGQGKDQPQHF,TGTGCCAGTAGTCTACCGGGACAGGGAAAAGATCAGCCCCAGCATTTT
.,TRBV30,.,TRBJ2-7,CACGSPSVQPPYEQYF,TGTGCCTGCGGCTCCCCTAGCGTTCAACCCCCGTACGAGCAGTACTTC
.,TRBV7-2,TRBD2,TRBJ2-3,CASSFRLAGVADTQYF,TGTGCCAGCAGCTTCCGACTAGCGGGAGTAGCAGATACGCAGTATTTT
.,TRBV9,TRBD1,TRBJ2-1,CASSERTGVEDEQFF,TGTGCCAGCAGCGAAAGGACAGGGGTTGAAGATGAGCAGTTCTTC
.,TRBV9,.,TRBJ2-1,CASSVARGNEQFF,TGTGCCAGCAGCGTAGCTCGGGGGAATGAGCAGTTCTTC
.,TRBV5-1,.,TRBJ2-1,CASSLGAETYNEQFF,TGCGCCAGCAGTTTAGGAGCGGAGACCTACAATGAGCAGTTCTTC
.,TRBV4-3,.,TRBJ2-2,CASSQDFLNTGELFF,TGCGCCAGCAGCCAAGATTTTTTAAACACCGGGGAGCTGTTTTTT
.,TRBV7-9,TRBD1,TRBJ2-3,CASSHPGQGGDAQYF,TGTGCCAGCAGCCACCCGGGACAGGGTGGGGATGCGCAGTATTTT
once,TRBV28,.,TRBJ2-3,CASSLPHGGGAATDTQYF,TGTGCCAGCAGTTTGCCCCACGGTGGGGGGGCAGCGACAGATACGCAGTATTTT
.,TRBV9,TRBD1,TRBJ2-2,CASSVYDRANTGELFF,TGTGCCAGCAGCGTTTATGACAGGGCGAACACCGGGGAGCTGTTTTTT
.,TRBV7-2,.,TRBJ2-5,CASSPIRGAKETQYF,TGTGCCAGCAGCCCGATCAGGGGAGCAAAAGAGACCCAGTACTTC
.,TRBV5-1,.,TRBJ1-2,CASSPGGGYTF,TGCGCCAGCAGCCCGGGGGGTGGCTACACCTTC
.,TRBV6-5,.,TRBJ2-7,CASSVRGRYEQYF,TGTGCCAGCAGCGTCAGGGGTCGCTACGAGCAGTACTTC
.,TRBV6-1,TRBD1,TRBJ2-5,CASSAGGVETQYF,TGTGCCAGCAGCGCAGGGGGAGTGGAGACCCAGTACTTC
.,TRBV27,.,TRBJ1-3,CASLTGEGACGNTIYF,TGTGCCAGCCTCACGGGCGAAGGGGCTTGTGGAAACACCATATATTTT
.,TRBV2,.,TRBJ2-2,CASRGRGTGELFF,TGTGCCAGCAGGGGGAGGGGGACCGGGGAGCTGTTTTTT
once,TRBV7-6,.,TRBJ1-2,CASSRGQRPYGYTF,TGTGCCAGCAGCCGAGGACAGAGACCCTATGGCTACACCTTC
.,TRBV7-2,TRBD2,TRBJ2-3,CASSFTSGRTDTQYF,TGTGCCAGCAGCTTTACTAGCGGGAGGACAGATACGCAGTATTTT
.,TRBV19,.,TRBJ1-4,CASSIRDTHEKLFF,TGTGCCAGTAGTATCCGGGACACCCATGAAAAACTGTTTTTT
.,TRBV5-6,.,TRBJ2-1,CASSLVLADNEQFF,TGTGCCAGCAGCTTGGTTTTAGCGGACAATGAGCAGTTCTTC
.,TRBV27,.,TRBJ2-3,CASRGRTDTQYF,TGTGCCAGCAGGGGGAGGACAGATACGCAGTATTTT
.,TRBV6-1,.,TRBJ2-1,CASSDPMLRTGTYNEQFF,TGTGCCAGCAGTGACCCGATGCTCAGAACAGGAACCTACAATGAGCAGTTCTTC
many,TRBV7-2,.,TRBJ2-7,CASSLSASSHYEQYF,TGTGCCAGCAGCTTAAGCGCTAGCAGTCACTACGAGCAGTACTTC
few,TRBV10-3,TRBD1,TRBJ2-7,CAIRDSSYEQYF,TGTGCCATCCGGGACAGCTCCTACGAGCAGTACTTC
.,TRBV18,TRBD1,TRBJ1-1,CASSQLPGGDAEAFF,TGTGCCAGCTCACAACTGCCAGGGGGTGACGCTGAAGCTTTCTTT
.,TRBV29-1,.,TRBJ2-5,CSVENRSGAQYF,TGCAGCGTTGAAAATCGGTCGGGGGCCCAGTACTTC
.,TRBV6-1,.,TRBJ2-6,CASSESRRSSGANVLTF,TGTGCCAGCAGTGAATCTAGGCGCAGCTCTGGGGCCAACGTCCTGACTTTC
.,TRBV7-3,.,TRBJ2-3,CASSLEAQDTQYF,TGTGCCAGCAGCTTAGAGGCTCAAGATACGCAGTATTTT
.,TRBV12-2,.,TRBJ2-7,CASGTQVDEQYF,TGTGCAAGTGGTACGCAGGTAGACGAGCAGTACTTC
.,TRBV7-2,.,TRBJ2-3,CASSLGAGDTQYF,TGTGCCAGCAGCTTAGGGGCCGGAGATACGCAGTATTTT
once,TRBV6-5,TRBD1,TRBJ2-5,CASNRRGRWETQYF,TGTGCCAGCAATCGAAGGGGGCGCTGGGAGACCCAGTACTTC
few,TRBV7-2,TRBD1,TRBJ2-5,CASSPRTGQETQYF,TGTGCCAGCAGCCCGAGGACAGGCCAAGAGACCCAGTACTTC
.,TRBV11-2,.,TRBJ1-1,CASSLRGTTEAFF,TGTGCCAGCAGCTTAAGGGGTACCACTGAAGCTTTCTTT
.,TRBV30,.,TRBJ2-2,CAWRDQGTGELFF,TGTGCCTGGAGAGACCAGGGAACCGGGGAGCTGTTTTTT
.,TRBV11-2,.,TRBJ2-7,CASSLDGWSYEQYF,TGTGCCAGCAGCTTAGACGGTTGGTCCTACGAGCAGTACTTC
.,TRBV19,.,TRBJ2-7,CASSIGRTATYEQYF,TGTGCCAGTAGTATAGGGAGGACGGCGACCTACGAGCAGTACTTC
.,TRBV7-2,.,TRBJ2-2,CASSRDFWNTGELFF,TGTGCCAGCAGCCGGGACTTCTGGAACACCGGGGAGCTGTTTTTT
once,TRBV11-2,.,TRBJ1-1,CASSLVPGENTEAFF,TGTGCCAGCAGCTTAGTTCCCGGTGAGAACACTGAAGCTTTCTTT
.,TRBV19,TRBD2,TRBJ2-1,CASSFRRERYNEQFF,TGTGCCAGTAGCTTCCGGCGGGAGCGGTACAATGAGCAGTTCTTC
.,TRBV5-1,TRBD1,TRBJ2-7,CASSLWGTGNYEQYF,TGCGCCAGCAGCTTGTGGGGGACAGGGAATTACGAGCAGTACTTC
.,TRBV5-6,TRBD1,TRBJ2-7,CASSPTPTGAEEQYF,TGTGCCAGCAGCCCTACTCCGACAGGGGCGGAAGAGCAGTACTTC